A single sample is the source of the 4 T cell receptor beta chains below, sequenced in a study of response to subunit inactivated influenza vaccine. One entry per CDR3 protein results from TCRdb running MiXCR on the RT-PCR reads. The sample lists around 570,000 distinct CDR3 sequences; 11% were seen once. The sample was also linked to a second study, of T cells expressing NK-cell markers. This second study says: Production of TCR beta cDNA relied on 5'RACE template switching with UMIs.

The sequences come from PBMCs from blood, collected on the day of vaccination. These receptors all come from a man aged 45-60 years who received an inactivated influenza vaccine.

This clonotype came up a few times. The chain joins TRBV7-2 to TRBJ2-7; 8 bases are a match to TRBD1. Germline V CDR1 and CDR2: SGHTA, FQGNSA. V trimming: 0 bases; J trimming: 2 bases; junction bases outside the gene matches: 18. There are 20 residues in the CDR3. CDR3 bases: TGTGCCAGCAGCTTAGCTTCGCCCCTTTACGGACGGGACAGGACCTACGAGCAGTACTTC. Its translation: CASSLASPLYGRDRTYEQYF.

The J gene is TRBJ2-7, the V gene TRBV5-6; TRBD1 aligns across 9 bases. This CDR3 contains 14 residues. V shed 3 bases, J shed 3 bases, and the junction held 4 bases outside the gene matches. Germline CDR1 SGHDT, CDR2 YYEEEE. DNA for the CDR3: TGTGCCAGCAGCTCGCTGGACAGGGGCTACGAGCAGTACTTC. The encoded protein is CASSSLDRGYEQYF.

The chain carries TRBV12-3 or TRBV12-4 and TRBJ2-7; 10 bases align to TRBD1. The V segment lost 3 bases and the J segment 4 bases; nucleotides outside the gene matches: 6. The CDR3 runs 15 residues. The CDR3 is CASSFRGQGEYEQYF. CDR3 coding DNA: TGTGCCAGCAGTTTCCGAGGACAGGGGGAATACGAGCAGTACTTC.

This clonotype was observed a few times. This chain joins TRBV7-8 and TRBJ2-5, with 7 bases aligning to TRBD1. With 4 bases clipped from V and 0 bases from J, the junction kept 5 bases outside the gene matches. Per the germline V gene, CDR1 is SGHVS and CDR2 is FQNEAQ. The CDR3 totals 15 residues. The CDR3 DNA reads TGTGCCAGCAGCTCCGACAGGGACAACCAAGAGACCCAGTACTTC. This codes for CASSSDRDNQETQYF.